Listed below are T cell receptor beta chains from one sample, sequenced in a study of tumor-infiltrating lymphocytes in primary liver carcinoma. TCRdb re-called the multiplex PCR reads through MiXCR, storing one row per CDR3 protein. The data show roughly 25,000 distinct CDR3 sequences, about three quarters seen once. Material: liver tumor tissue from sampling region 3. All receptors come from a man between 35 and 55 years old with primary liver carcinoma and hepatitis B virus infection. Each CDR3 is given with its conserved first and last residue. A D gene is named only where the DNA matches it firmly. Clone size is not always given. Where it is, it says once, few, many or a class for expanded clones.

cdr3_aa,cdr3_nt,j_call,v_call,d_call,clone_size
CANGFGQGRAFF,TGTGCTAATGGTTTCGGTCAGGGCCGAGCTTTCTTT,TRBJ1-1,TRBV12-5,-,-
CRVGTNYEQHF,TGCAGAGTCGGGACGAACTACGAGCAGCACTTC,TRBJ2-7,TRBV29-1,-,once
CASSHDLRVELFF,TGCGCCAGCAGCCATGATTTGAGGGTGGAGCTGTTTTTT,TRBJ2-2,TRBV4-3,-,once
CAINGIASTGELFF,TGTGCCATCAATGGGATCGCGAGTACCGGGGAGCTGTTTTTT,TRBJ2-2,TRBV10-3,-,-
CSVESNGNTEAFF,TGCAGCGTTGAATCCAACGGGAACACTGAAGCTTTCTTT,TRBJ1-1,TRBV29-1,-,medium-sized
CASSLQGGARDLFF,TGTGCCAGTAGCTTACAGGGGGGGGCCCGGGATCTGTTTTTT,TRBJ2-2,TRBV11-2,-,-
CASGQEHEQGFWTEAFF,TGTGCCAGCGGCCAAGAGCACGAACAGGGTTTTTGGACTGAAGCTTTCTTT,TRBJ1-1,TRBV4-2,-,once
CARSLGGISGDSYEQYF,TGTGCCAGGAGCTTGGGGGGAATATCGGGAGATTCCTACGAGCAGTACTTC,TRBJ2-7,TRBV5-4,-,-
CASGPGTEVTGELFF,TGTGCCAGCGGTCCCGGGACAGAGGTCACCGGGGAGCTGTTTTTT,TRBJ2-2,TRBV5-6,TRBD1,few
CVSNPGRGSYNEQFF,TGTGTCAGCAACCCTGGGCGGGGTTCCTACAATGAGCAGTTCTTC,TRBJ2-1,TRBV5-5,-,-
CATSDYPLQLTSGLQNIQYF,TGTGCCACCAGTGACTACCCGCTACAGCTGACTAGCGGGCTGCAAAACATTCAGTACTTC,TRBJ2-4,TRBV24-1,TRBD2,-
CTSSYSTSSSYNEQIF,TGTACCAGCAGTTATTCTACGAGCTCCTCCTACAATGAGCAGATCTTC,TRBJ2-1,TRBV6-5,-,-
CVGSQVAGVTDTQYF,TGTGTCGGCAGCCAAGTCGCGGGCGTCACAGATACGCAGTATTTT,TRBJ2-3,TRBV4-1,-,-
CAISESAGETTEPFF,TGTGCCATCAGTGAATCTGCGGGAGAAACGACTGAACCTTTCTTT,TRBJ1-1,TRBV10-3,-,-
CSASAAGPYDEQFF,TGCAGTGCTAGTGCGGCGGGGCCCTACGATGAACAGTTCTTC,TRBJ2-1,TRBV20-1,-,-
CASGLTQGMETQYF,TGTGCCAGCGGACTCACCCAGGGGATGGAGACCCAGTACTTC,TRBJ2-5,TRBV11-2,-,-
CVSRLPPRGYTF,TGTGTCAGCAGACTACCCCCCCGTGGCTACACCTTC,TRBJ1-2,TRBV12-3/TRBV12-4,-,-
CANTLYQLVSEQFF,TGTGCCAACACCTTATACCAGCTAGTTAGTGAGCAGTTCTTC,TRBJ2-1,TRBV11-2,-,-
CASTQYTEAFF,TGTGCCAGTACCCAATATACTGAAGCTTTCTTT,TRBJ1-1,TRBV12-3/TRBV12-4,-,-
CASGNGQGTQPQHF,TGTGCCAGCGGCAACGGGCAGGGTACCCAGCCCCAGCATTTT,TRBJ1-5,TRBV6-2/TRBV6-3,-,-
CAGSRQPHSNQPQHF,TGCGCCGGCAGTAGACAGCCCCATAGCAATCAGCCCCAGCATTTT,TRBJ1-5,TRBV10-2,-,-
CASGQTSGGGKEIQYF,TGTGCCAGCGGCCAAACCTCTGGCGGGGGGAAAGAGATCCAGTACTTC,TRBJ2-5,TRBV11-2,TRBD2,-
CANSYLELNTEVFF,TGTGCCAACAGTTACCTAGAGCTGAACACTGAAGTTTTCTTT,TRBJ1-1,TRBV6-2/TRBV6-3,-,-
CIGSQTPDGGKETQYF,TGTATCGGCAGCCAAACTCCTGACGGGGGGAAAGAGACCCAGTACTTC,TRBJ2-5,TRBV11-2,TRBD2,-
CASSFLTGPYNEQFF,TGTGCCAGCAGTTTCCTGACGGGGCCCTACAATGAGCAGTTCTTC,TRBJ2-1,TRBV6-5,-,-
CASSSALRGANTEELFF,TGTGCCAGCAGCTCAGCATTAAGAGGGGCGAACACCGAGGAACTGTTTTTT,TRBJ2-2,TRBV11-2,-,-
CASSFTGASYEQYF,TGTGCCAGCAGTTTTACAGGGGCCTCCTACGAGCAGTACTTC,TRBJ2-7,TRBV28,TRBD1,-
CASSSPRITEAFF,TGTGCCAGCAGTTCCCCTAGGATCACTGAAGCCTTCTTT,TRBJ1-1,TRBV6-5,-,-
CASSLVAGTSDIQYF,TGTGCCAGCAGCTTAGTAGCGGGAACTTCAGATATACAGTATTTT,TRBJ2-3,TRBV11-1,TRBD2,-
CSVATLRSWSRQEQFF,TGCAGCGTCGCCACGCTCCGATCCTGGTCCCGTCAAGAGCAGTTCTTC,TRBJ2-1,TRBV29-1,-,-
CASSQEASGNMGEQFF,TGTGCCAGCAGCCAAGAGGCTAGCGGGAATATGGGCGAGCAGTTCTTC,TRBJ2-1,TRBV4-2,TRBD2,medium-sized
CSVEGQGTGELFF,TGCAGCGTTGAAGGACAGGGCACCGGGGAGCTGTTTTTT,TRBJ2-2,TRBV29-1,TRBD1,medium-sized
CASSRQPGLARSYEQYF,TGTGCCAGCAGCCGACAGCCGGGACTAGCGAGAAGTTACGAGCAGTACTTC,TRBJ2-7,TRBV6-5,TRBD2,medium-sized
CASSQEKGVTDPQYF,TGTGCCAGTAGCCAAGAGAAGGGAGTGACAGATCCGCAGTATTTC,TRBJ2-3,TRBV4-2,-,-
CASSQPPLTSGRWKVSTDTQYF,TGCGCCAGCAGCCAACCCCCACTAACTAGCGGGAGGTGGAAGGTCAGCACAGATACGCAGTATTTT,TRBJ2-3,TRBV4-1,TRBD2,-
CAITKRSGLAGRFSYEQYF,TGTGCGATCACCAAACGATCAGGACTAGCGGGAAGGTTCTCCTACGAGCAGTATTTC,TRBJ2-7,TRBV10-3,TRBD2,-
CVGSENRENEQYF,TGTGTCGGCAGTGAAAACAGGGAAAACGAGCAGTACTTC,TRBJ2-7,TRBV6-1,-,-
CARWHVKPITGELFF,TGTGCCAGGTGGCACGTTAAACCCATCACCGGAGAGCTGTTTTTT,TRBJ2-2,TRBV11-3,-,-
CASSYYGTSGRFETQYF,TGTGCCAGCAGTTATTACGGGACTAGCGGGAGGTTTGAGACCCAGTACTTC,TRBJ2-5,TRBV6-5,TRBD2,medium-sized